The 5 T cell receptor beta chains given below trace back to one sample, sequenced in a study of shared clonotypes between healthy human individuals. The assay was immunoSEQ multiplex PCR, and TCRdb's table has in-frame clones only and misses some. The data contain about 1.1 million clones, approximately 77% of them singletons. Sequencing used memory CD4+ T cells from PBMCs. Subset given: CD45RA-negative fraction. These TCRs come from a young man in good health. Some clones in this sample may be carry-over from other donors' samples.

This chain links TRBV6-1 with TRBJ2-2; 7 bases map to TRBD2. The CDR3 has 13 amino acids. J gave up 7 bases and V 5 bases, and 4 bases lay outside the gene matches. Germline V CDR1 and CDR2: MNHNS, SASEGT. The CDR3 bases are TGTGCCAGCAGTAGGGAGGGAAACGGGGAGCTGTTTTTT. Amino acid sequence: CASSREGNGELFF.

The rearrangement joins TRBV7-9 to TRBJ2-1; 11 bases match TRBD2. With V trimmed by 5 bases and J by 8 bases, 11 bases remained unmatched. Germline assignment: CDR1 SEHNR and CDR2 FQNEAQ (reference sequence). This CDR3 is built from 16 residues. CDR3 sequence reads: CASSLSSGRAIDEQFF. In DNA form, the CDR3 reads TGTGCCAGCAGCCTTAGTAGCGGGAGGGCAATCGATGAGCAGTTCTTC.

This chain links TRBV2 with TRBJ2-5; 8 nucleotides agree with TRBD1. Germline V gene lookup returns CDR1 SNHLY and CDR2 FYNNEI. J was trimmed by 5 bases and V by 4 bases; bases with no gene match: 6. The CDR3 extends over 14 amino acids. The CDR3 sequence is CASSGDRGWETQYF. CDR3 sequence (DNA): TGTGCCAGCAGTGGTGACAGGGGATGGGAGACCCAGTACTTC.

The chain couples TRBV7-2 to TRBJ2-3; 14 positions agree with TRBD2. The V segment lost 5 bases and the J segment 4 bases; nucleotides outside the gene matches: 8. Germline V gives CDR1 SGHTA, CDR2 FQGNSA. This CDR3 has 17 residues. CDR3 amino acids: CASSHRTSGRNADTQYF. CDR3 bases: TGTGCCAGCAGCCATCGGACTAGCGGGAGGAACGCAGATACGCAGTATTTT.

A word on this clone: Other nucleotide sequences from this sample produce the same CDR3. The chain uses TRBV27 and TRBJ1-2; maybe TRBD1 (5 bases). V dropped 6 bases and J dropped 0 bases, with 14 bases sitting between them. CDR3 length: 15 residues. The germline V gene has CDR1 MNHEY and CDR2 SMNVEV (reference sequence). CDR3 residues: CASSPRDRPNYGYTF. In DNA, the CDR3 is TGTGCCAGCAGCCCCCGGGACCGCCCTAACTATGGCTACACCTTC.